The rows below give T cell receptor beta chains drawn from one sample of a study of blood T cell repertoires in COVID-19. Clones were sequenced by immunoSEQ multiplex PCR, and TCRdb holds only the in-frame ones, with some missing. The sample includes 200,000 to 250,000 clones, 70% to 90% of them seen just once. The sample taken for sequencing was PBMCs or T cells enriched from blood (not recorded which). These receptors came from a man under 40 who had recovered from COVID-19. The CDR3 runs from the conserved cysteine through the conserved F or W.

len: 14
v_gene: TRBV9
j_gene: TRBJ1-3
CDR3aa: CASSGDMSGNTIYF

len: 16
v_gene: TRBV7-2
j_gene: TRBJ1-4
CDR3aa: CASSLVGWQGGEKLFF

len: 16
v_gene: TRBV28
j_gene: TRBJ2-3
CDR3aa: CASSLGLAGVRDTQYF

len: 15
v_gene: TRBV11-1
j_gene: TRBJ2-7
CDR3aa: CASSLRQGDIHEQYF

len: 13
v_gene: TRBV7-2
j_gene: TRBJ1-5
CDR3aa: CASSFRQDQPQHF

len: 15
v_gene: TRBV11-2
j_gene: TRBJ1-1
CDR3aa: CASSLARQANTEAFF

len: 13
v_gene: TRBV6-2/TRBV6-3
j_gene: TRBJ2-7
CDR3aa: CASSFRTSDEQYF

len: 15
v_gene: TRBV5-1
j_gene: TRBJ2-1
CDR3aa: CASTRNRGQYNEQFF

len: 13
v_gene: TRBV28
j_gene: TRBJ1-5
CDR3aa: CASRLPGNQPQHF

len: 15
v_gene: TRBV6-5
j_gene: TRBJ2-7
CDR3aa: CASSELTSGDYEQYF

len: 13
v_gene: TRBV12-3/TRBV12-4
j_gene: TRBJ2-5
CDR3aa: CASSFVLEETQYF

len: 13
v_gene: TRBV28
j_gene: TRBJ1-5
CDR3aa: CASSFGSNQPQHF

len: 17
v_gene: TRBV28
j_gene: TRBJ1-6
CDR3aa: CASTSQGRGQGTSPLHF

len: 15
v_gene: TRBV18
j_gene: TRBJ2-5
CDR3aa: CASSPGGTSWETQYF

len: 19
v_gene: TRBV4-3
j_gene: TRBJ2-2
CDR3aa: CASSQVSNRGRRYTGELFF

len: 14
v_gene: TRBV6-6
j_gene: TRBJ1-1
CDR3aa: CASSFRGRDTEAFF

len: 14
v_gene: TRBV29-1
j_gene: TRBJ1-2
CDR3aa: CSVEGGQGLYGYTF

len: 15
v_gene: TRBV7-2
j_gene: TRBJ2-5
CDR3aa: CASSFVAGGQETQYF

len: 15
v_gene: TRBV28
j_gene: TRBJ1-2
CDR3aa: CASSFWSSGAWGYTF

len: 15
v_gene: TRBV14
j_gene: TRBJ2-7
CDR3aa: CASSHPRGDSYEQYF

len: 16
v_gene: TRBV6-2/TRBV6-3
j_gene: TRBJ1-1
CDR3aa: CASSFHSGTGVNEAFF

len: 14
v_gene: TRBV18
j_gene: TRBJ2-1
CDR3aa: CASSPYSGDNEQFF

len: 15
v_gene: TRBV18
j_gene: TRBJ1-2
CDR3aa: CASSPSRKPNYGYTF

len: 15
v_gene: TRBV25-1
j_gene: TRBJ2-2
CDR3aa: CASSEASGNTGELFF

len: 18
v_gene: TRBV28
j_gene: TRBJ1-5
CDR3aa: CASSFIPQGVRTNQPQHF

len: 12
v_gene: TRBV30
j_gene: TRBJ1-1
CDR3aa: CAWGDRGLSAFF

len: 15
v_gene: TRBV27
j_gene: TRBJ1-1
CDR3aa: CASKRNQGWSTEAFF

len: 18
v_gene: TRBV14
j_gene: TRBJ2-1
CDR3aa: CASSQDRGRVSGVNEQFF

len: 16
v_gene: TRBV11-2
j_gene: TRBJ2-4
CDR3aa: CASSSGTSSGKNIQYF

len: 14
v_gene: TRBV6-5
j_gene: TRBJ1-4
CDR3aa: CASRDRGANEKLFF